The clone carrying this T cell receptor (beta chain) was found many times. The data are from a study of CD4 and CD8 cells across lung adenocarcinoma regions. Germline V gene sequence: CDR1 ENHRY, CDR2 SYGVKD. The CDR3 is 12 amino acids. V lost 2 bases, J lost 4 bases, and 3 bases lay in between. Samples came from patients with localized non-small cell lung adenocarcinoma. TCRdb used MiXCR to reprocess the PCR reads, holding one entry per CDR3 protein. The sample carries 10,000 to 15,000 distinct CDR3 sequences, around half recorded once. The receptor was isolated from a female donor with lung adenocarcinoma. The CD4 and CD8 labels of this study may be unreliable. This chain connects TRBV10-3 to TRBJ2-1; D is uncertain. Sequenced input: CD8+ T cells from the margin of a lung tumor. DNA of the CDR3: TGTGCCATCAGTGAGACGTACAATGAGCAGTTCTTC. This codes for CAISETYNEQFF.